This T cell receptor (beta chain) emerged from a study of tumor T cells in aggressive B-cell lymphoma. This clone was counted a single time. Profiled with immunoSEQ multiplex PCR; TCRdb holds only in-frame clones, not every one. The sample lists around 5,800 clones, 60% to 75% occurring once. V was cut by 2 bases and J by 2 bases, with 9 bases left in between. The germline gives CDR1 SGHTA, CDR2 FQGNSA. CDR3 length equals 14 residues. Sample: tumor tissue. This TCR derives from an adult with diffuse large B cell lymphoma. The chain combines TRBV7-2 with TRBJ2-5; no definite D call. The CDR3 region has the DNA TGTGCCAGCAGCTTAATCATGCAGCAAGAGACCCAGTACTTC. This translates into CASSLIMQQETQYF. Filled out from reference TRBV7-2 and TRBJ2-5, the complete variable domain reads GAGVSQSPSNKVTEKGKDVELRCDPISGHTALYWYRQSLGQGLEFLIYFQGNSAPDKSGLPSDRFSAERTGGSVSTLTIQRTQQEDSAVYLCASSLIMQQETQYFGPGTRLLVL.